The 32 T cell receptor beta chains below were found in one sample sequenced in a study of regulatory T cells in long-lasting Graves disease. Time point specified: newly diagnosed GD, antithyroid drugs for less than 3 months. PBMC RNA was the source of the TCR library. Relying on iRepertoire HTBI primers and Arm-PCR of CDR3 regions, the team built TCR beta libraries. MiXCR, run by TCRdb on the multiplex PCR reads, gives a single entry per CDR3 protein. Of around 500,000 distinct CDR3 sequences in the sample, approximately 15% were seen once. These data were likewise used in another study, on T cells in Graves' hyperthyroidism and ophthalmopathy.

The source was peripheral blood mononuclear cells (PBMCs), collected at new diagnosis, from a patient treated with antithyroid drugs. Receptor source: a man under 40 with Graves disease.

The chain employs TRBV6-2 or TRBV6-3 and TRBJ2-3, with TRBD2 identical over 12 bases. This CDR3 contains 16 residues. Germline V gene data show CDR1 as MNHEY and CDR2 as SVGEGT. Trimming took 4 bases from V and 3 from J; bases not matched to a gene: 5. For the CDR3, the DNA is TGTGCCAGCAGTTTTCCTACTAGCGGGAGGACAGATACGCAGTATTTT. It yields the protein CASSFPTSGRTDTQYF.

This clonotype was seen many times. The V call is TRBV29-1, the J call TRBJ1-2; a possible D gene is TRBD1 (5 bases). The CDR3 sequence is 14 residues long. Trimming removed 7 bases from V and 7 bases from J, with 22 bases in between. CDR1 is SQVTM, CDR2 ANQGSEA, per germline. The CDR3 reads CSGDLRDYGGGYTF. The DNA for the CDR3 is TGCAGCGGGGACCTACGGGACTACGGGGGTGGCTACACCTTC.

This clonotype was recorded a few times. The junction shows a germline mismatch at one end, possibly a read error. CDR3 protein: CSALLSRTDTQCF. The CDR3 DNA reads as TGCAGTGCCCTGCTTTCCCGCACAGATACGCAGTGTTTT. The rearrangement uses TRBV20-1 and TRBJ2-1; D not certain. CDR3 length equals 13 residues. Germline V gene data show CDR1 as DFQATT and CDR2 as SNEGSKA (reference sequence).

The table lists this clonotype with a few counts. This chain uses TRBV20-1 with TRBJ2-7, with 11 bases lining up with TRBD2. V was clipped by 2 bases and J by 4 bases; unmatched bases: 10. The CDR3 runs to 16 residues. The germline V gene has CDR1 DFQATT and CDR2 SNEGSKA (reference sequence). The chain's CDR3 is CSARRPGLADGYEQYF. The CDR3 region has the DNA TGCAGTGCTAGACGACCGGGACTAGCGGACGGGTACGAGCAGTACTTC.

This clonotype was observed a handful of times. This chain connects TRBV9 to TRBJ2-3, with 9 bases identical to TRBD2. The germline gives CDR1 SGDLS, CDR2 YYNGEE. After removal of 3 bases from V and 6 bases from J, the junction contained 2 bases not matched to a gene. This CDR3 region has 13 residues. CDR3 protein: CASSDGLADTQYF. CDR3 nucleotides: TGTGCCAGCAGCGACGGACTAGCGGATACGCAGTATTTT.

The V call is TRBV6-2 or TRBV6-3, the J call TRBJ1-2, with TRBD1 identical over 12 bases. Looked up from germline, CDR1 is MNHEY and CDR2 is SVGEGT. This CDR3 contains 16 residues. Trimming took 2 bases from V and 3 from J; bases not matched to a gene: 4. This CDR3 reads CASSYGTGGKYYGYTF. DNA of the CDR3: TGTGCCAGCAGTTACGGGACAGGGGGCAAATACTATGGCTACACCTTC.

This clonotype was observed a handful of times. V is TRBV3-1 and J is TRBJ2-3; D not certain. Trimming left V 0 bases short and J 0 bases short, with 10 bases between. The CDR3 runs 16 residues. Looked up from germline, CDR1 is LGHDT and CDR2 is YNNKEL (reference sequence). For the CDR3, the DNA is TGTGCCAGCAGCCAAGAGGGTGGATCTAGCACAGATACGCAGTATTTT. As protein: CASSQEGGSSTDTQYF.

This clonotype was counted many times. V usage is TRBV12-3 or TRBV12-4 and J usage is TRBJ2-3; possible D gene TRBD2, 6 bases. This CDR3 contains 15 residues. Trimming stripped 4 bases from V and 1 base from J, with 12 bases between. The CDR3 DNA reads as TGTGCCAGCAGTTCCGGGACTGGGGGCACAGATACGCAGTATTTT. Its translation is CASSSGTGGTDTQYF.

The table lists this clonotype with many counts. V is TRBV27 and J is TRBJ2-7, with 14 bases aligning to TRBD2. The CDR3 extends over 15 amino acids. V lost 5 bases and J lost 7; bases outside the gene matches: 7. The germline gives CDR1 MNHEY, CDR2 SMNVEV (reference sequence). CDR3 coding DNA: TGTGCCAGCAGTCACGGGACTAGCGGGAGTCGGGAGCAGTACTTC. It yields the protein CASSHGTSGSREQYF.

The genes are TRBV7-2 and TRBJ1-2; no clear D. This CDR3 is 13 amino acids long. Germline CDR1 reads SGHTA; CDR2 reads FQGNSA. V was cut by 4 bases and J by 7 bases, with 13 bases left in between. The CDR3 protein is CASSSTGGTGYTF. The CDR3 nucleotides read TGTGCCAGCAGCTCTACCGGAGGTACTGGCTACACCTTC.

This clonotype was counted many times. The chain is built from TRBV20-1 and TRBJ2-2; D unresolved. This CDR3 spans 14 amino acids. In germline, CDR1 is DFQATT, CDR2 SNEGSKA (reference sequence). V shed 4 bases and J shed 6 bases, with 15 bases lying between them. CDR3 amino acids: CSANRLGGAGELFF. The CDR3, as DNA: TGCAGTGCTAATCGTCTGGGTGGCGCCGGGGAGCTGTTTTTT.

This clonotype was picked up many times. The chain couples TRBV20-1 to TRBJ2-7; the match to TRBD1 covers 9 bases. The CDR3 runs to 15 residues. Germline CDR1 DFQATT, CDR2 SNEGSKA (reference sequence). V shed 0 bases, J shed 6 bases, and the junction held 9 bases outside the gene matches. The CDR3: CSAREGQGKVSEQYF. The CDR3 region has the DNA TGCAGTGCTAGAGAAGGACAGGGGAAGGTGTCCGAGCAGTACTTC.

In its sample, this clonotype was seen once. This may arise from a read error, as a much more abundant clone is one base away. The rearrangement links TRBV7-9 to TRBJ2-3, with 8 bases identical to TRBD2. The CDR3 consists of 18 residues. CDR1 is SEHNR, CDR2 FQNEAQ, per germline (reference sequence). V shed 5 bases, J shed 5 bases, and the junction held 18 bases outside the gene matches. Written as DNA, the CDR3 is TGTGCCAGCAGCCCTGGAAAACTAGCGGCCCCCCGTCAAGATACGCAGTATTTT. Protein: CASSPGKLAAPRQDTQYF.

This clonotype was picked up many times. CDR3 DNA: TGTGCCAGCAGCAAACAGGGTTATAATTCACCCCTCCACTTT. This codes for CASSKQGYNSPLHF. The chain recombines TRBV3-1 with TRBJ1-6, with D maybe TRBD1 (6 bases). Trimming took off 5 bases at V and 4 bases at J, with 9 bases between the two ends. CDR1 and CDR2 (germline): LGHDT, YNNKEL (reference sequence). The CDR3 runs 14 residues.

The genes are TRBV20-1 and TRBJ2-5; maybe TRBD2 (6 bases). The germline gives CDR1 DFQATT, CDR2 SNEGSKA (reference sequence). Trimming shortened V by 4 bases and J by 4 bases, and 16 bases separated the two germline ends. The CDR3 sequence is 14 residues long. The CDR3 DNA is TGCAGTGCTAAGGGAGGTGGGAGAGTAGAGACCCAGTACTTC. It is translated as CSAKGGGRVETQYF.

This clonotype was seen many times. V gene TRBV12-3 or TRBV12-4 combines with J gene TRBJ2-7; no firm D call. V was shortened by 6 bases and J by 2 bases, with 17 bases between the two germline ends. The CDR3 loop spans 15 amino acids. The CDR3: CASSPAGGGAYEQYF. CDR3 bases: TGTGCCAGCAGCCCCGCTGGTGGCGGTGCCTACGAGCAGTACTTC.

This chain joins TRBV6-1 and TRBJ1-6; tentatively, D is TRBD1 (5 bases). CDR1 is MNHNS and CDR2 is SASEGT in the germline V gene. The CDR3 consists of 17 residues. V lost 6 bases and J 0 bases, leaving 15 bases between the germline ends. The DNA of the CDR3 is TGTGCCAGCAGCCTACTGGGACTGAGCTCCTATAATTCACCCCTCCACTTT. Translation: CASSLLGLSSYNSPLHF.

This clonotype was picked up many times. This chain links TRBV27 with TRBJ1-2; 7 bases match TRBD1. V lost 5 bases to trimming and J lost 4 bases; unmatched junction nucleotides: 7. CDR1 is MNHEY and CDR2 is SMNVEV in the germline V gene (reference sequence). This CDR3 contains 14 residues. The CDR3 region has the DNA TGTGCCAGCAGTGGATGGACAGGTGGCTATGGCTACACCTTC. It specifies CASSGWTGGYGYTF.

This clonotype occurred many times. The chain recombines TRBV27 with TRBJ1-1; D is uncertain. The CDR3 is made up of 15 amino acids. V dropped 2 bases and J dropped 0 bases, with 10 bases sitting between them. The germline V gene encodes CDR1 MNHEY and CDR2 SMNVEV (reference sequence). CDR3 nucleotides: TGTGCCAGCAGTTTAAGACGGAACATGAACACTGAAGCTTTCTTT. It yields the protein CASSLRRNMNTEAFF.

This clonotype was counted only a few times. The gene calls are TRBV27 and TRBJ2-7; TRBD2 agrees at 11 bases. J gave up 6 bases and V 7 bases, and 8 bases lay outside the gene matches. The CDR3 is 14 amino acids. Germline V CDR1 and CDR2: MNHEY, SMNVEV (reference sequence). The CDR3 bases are TGTGCCAGCACGTCTCTAGCGGGAGGTTTCGAGCAGTACTTC. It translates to CASTSLAGGFEQYF.

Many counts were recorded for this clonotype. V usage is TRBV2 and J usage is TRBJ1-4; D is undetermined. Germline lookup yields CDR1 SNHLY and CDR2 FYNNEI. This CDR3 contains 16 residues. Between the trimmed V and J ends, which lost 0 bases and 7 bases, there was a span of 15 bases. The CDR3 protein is CASSEALGGSREKLFF. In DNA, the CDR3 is TGTGCCAGCAGTGAAGCTTTAGGAGGGAGCCGTGAAAAACTGTTTTTT.

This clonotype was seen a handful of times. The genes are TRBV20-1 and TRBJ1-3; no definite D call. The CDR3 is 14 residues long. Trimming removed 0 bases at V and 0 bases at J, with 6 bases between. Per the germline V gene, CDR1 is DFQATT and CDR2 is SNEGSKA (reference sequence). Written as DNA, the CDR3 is TGCAGTGCTAGAGATGTGCCCTCTGGAAACACCATATATTTT. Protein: CSARDVPSGNTIYF.

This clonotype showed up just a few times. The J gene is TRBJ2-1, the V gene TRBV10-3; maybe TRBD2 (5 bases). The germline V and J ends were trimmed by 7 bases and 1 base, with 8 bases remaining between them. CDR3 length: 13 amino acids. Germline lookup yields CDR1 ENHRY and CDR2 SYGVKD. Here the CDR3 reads CAIMGGSYNEQFF. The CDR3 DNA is TGTGCCATCATGGGCGGGTCCTACAATGAGCAGTTCTTC.

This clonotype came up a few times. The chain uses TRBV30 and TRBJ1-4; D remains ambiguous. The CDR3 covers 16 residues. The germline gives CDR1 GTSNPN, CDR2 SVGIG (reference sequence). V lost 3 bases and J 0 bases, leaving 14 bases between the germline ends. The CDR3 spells CAWRNPRAATNEKLFF. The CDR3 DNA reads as TGTGCCTGGAGGAACCCAAGGGCGGCAACTAATGAAAAACTGTTTTTT.

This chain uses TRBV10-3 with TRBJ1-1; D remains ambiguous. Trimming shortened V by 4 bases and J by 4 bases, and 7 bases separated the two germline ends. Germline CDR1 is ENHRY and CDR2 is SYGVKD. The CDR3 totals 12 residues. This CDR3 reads CAISGERTEAFF. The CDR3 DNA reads TGTGCCATCAGTGGGGAGCGCACTGAAGCTTTCTTT.

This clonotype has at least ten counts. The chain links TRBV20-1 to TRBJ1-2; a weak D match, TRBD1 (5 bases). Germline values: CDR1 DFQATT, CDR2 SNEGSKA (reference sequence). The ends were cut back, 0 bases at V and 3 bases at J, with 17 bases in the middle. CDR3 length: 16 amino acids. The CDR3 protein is CSARDLLRDSDYGYTF. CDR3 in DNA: TGCAGTGCTAGAGATCTCCTACGCGACAGTGACTATGGCTACACCTTC.

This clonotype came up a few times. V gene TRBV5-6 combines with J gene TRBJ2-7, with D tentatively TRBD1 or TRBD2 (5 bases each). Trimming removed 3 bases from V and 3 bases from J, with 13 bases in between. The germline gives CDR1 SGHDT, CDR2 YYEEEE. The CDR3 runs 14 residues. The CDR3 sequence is CASSSGRPFYEQYF. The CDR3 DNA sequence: TGTGCCAGCAGCTCGGGACGGCCATTCTACGAGCAGTACTTC.

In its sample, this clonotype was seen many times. CDR3: CSVEDPGYYEQYF. CDR3 nucleotides: TGCAGCGTTGAAGATCCGGGGTACTACGAGCAGTACTTC. This rearrangement joins TRBV29-1 to TRBJ2-7; D perhaps matches TRBD2 (5 bases). The CDR3 extends over 13 amino acids. Deletions cut 0 bases from V and 3 bases from J, with 9 bases between. CDR1 and CDR2 from the germline V gene are SQVTM and ANQGSEA.

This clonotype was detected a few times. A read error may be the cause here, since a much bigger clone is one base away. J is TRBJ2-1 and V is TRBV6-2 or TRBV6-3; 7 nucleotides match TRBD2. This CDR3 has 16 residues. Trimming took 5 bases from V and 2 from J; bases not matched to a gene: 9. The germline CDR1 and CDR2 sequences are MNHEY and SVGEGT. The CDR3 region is CASSPQLAAPYNEQFF. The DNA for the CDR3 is TGTGCCAGCAGTCCCCAGCTAGCGGCCCCCTACAATGAGCAGTTCTTC.

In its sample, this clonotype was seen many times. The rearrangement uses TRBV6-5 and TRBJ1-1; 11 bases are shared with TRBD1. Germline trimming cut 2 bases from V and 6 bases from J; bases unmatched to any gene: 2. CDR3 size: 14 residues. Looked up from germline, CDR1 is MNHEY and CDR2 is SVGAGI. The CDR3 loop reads CASSYLGQGAEAFF. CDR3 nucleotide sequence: TGTGCCAGCAGTTACCTGGGACAGGGGGCTGAAGCTTTCTTT.

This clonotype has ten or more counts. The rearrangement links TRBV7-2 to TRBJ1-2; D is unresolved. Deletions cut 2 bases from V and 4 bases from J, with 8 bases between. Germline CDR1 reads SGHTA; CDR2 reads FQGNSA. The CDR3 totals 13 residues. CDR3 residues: CASSLLSIYGYTF. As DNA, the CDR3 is TGTGCCAGCAGCTTATTGTCTATCTATGGCTACACCTTC.

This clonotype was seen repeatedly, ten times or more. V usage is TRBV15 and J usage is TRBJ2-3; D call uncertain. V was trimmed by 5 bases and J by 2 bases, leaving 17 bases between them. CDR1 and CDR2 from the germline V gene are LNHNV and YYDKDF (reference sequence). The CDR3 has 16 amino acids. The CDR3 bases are TGTGCCACCAGCGGAAAAGCAGTATATCCCACAGATACGCAGTATTTT. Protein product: CATSGKAVYPTDTQYF.